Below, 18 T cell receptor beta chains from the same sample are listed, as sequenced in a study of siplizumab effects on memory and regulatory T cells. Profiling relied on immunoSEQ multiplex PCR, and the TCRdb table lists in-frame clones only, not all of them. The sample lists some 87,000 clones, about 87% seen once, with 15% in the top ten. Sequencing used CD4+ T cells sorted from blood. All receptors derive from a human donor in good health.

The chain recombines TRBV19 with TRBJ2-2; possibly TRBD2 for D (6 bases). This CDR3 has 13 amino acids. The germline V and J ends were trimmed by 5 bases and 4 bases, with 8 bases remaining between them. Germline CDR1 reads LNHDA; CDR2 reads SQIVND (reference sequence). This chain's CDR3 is CASSLGGTGELFF. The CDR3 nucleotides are TGTGCCAGTAGTCTGGGGGGCACCGGGGAGCTGTTTTTT.

CDR3: CASSQEPRLAAYNEQFF. The CDR3, as DNA: TGCGCCAGCAGCCAAGAGCCCCGACTAGCGGCCTACAATGAGCAGTTCTTC. The gene calls are TRBV4-3 and TRBJ2-1; 9 nucleotides agree with TRBD2. The CDR3 totals 17 residues. The V gene's germline CDR1 is LGHNA and CDR2 YSLEER. V trimming: 0 bases; J trimming: 2 bases; junction bases outside the gene matches: 5.

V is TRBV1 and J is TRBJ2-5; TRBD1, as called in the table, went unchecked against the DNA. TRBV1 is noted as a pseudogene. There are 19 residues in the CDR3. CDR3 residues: CTSSQERGLVRQGGETQYF. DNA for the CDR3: TGCACCAGCAGCCAAGAGAGAGGCTTAGTGCGGCAGGGGGGAGAGACCCAGTACTTC.

CDR3 in amino acids: CASSYRTSGRTDTQYF. CDR3 DNA: TGTGCCAGCAGCTATAGGACTAGCGGGAGGACAGATACGCAGTATTTT. The chain is built from TRBV7-2 and TRBJ2-3; 14 bases agree with TRBD2. The V segment lost 4 bases and the J segment 3 bases; nucleotides outside the gene matches: 3. Germline CDR1 SGHTA, CDR2 FQGNSA. CDR3 length equals 16 residues.

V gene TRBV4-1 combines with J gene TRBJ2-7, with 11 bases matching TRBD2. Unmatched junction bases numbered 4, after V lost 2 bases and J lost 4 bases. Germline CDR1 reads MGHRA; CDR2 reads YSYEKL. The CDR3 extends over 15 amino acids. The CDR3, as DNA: TGCGCCAGCAGCCAACCTAGCGGGAGGAGGTACGAGCAGTACTTC. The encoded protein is CASSQPSGRRYEQYF.

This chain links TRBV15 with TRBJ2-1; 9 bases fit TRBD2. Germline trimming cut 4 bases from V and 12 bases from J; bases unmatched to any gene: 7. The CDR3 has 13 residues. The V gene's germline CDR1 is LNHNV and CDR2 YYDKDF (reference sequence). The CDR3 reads CATSNLAGRTQFF. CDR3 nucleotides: TGTGCCACCAGCAATCTAGCGGGGAGAACGCAGTTCTTC.

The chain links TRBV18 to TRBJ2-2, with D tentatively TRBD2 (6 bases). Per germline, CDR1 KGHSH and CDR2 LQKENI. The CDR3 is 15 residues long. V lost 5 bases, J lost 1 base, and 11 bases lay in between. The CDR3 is CASSERRENTGELFF. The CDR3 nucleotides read TGTGCCAGCTCAGAGCGGCGGGAGAACACCGGGGAGCTGTTTTTT.

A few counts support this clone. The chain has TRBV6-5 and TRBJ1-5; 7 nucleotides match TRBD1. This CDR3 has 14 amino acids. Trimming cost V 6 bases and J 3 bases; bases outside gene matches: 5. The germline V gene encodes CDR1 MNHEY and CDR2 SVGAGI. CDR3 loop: CASRGGQYNQPQHF. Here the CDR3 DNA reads TGTGCCAGCAGGGGGGGACAGTACAATCAGCCCCAGCATTTT.

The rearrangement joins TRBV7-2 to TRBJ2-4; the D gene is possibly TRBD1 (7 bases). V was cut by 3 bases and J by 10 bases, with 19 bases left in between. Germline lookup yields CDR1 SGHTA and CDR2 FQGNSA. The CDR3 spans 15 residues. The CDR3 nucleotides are TGTGCCAGCAGCTTGACCAGGGGGGTTGCGGGGATTCAGTACTTC. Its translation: CASSLTRGVAGIQYF. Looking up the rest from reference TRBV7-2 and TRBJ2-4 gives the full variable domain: GAGVSQSPSNKVTEKGKDVELRCDPISGHTALYWYRQSLGQGLEFLIYFQGNSAPDKSGLPSDRFSAERTGGSVSTLTIQRTQQEDSAVYLCASSLTRGVAGIQYFGAGTRLSVL.

The CDR3 region is CASSLGRVSSYEQYF. CDR3 DNA: TGTGCCAGCAGCTTGGGGCGGGTCAGCTCCTACGAGCAGTACTTC. V gene TRBV5-8 combines with J gene TRBJ2-7, with D tentatively TRBD2 (5 bases). Germline CDR1 SGHTS, CDR2 YDEGEE. The length of the CDR3 is 15 residues. Trimming took 0 bases from V and 0 from J, leaving 10 bases between them.

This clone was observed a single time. CDR3 nucleotides: TGTGCCAGTAGGACTACTAGCGGGAGAACAGATACGCAGTATTTT. Translation gives CASRTTSGRTDTQYF. The J gene is TRBJ2-3, the V gene TRBV19; 11 bases map to TRBD2. The CDR3 runs 15 residues. Trimming took 6 bases from V and 3 from J; bases not matched to a gene: 5. Germline V CDR1 and CDR2: LNHDA, SQIVND (reference sequence).

CDR3 residues: CASEAGANTGELFF. The CDR3 DNA reads TGTGCCAGCGAGGCGGGGGCGAACACCGGGGAGCTGTTTTTT. The V and J genes are TRBV7-9 and TRBJ2-2; 7 nucleotides line up with TRBD2. The V gene's germline CDR1 is SEHNR and CDR2 FQNEAQ (reference sequence). The V and J ends lost 8 bases and 0 bases, in that order; junction bases with no gene match: 3. The CDR3 loop spans 14 amino acids.

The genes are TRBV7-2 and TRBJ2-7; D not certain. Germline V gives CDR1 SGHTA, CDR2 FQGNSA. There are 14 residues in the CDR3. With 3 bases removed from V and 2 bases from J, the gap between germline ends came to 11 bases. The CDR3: CASSFGRLAYEQYF. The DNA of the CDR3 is TGTGCCAGCAGCTTTGGCAGGTTAGCCTACGAGCAGTACTTC.

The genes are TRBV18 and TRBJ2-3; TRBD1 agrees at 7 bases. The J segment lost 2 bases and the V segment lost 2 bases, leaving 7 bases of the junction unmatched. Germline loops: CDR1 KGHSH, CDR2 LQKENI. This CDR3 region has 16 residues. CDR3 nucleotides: TGTGCCAGCTCACCATTACAGGGGATTTACACAGATACGCAGTATTTT. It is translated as CASSPLQGIYTDTQYF.

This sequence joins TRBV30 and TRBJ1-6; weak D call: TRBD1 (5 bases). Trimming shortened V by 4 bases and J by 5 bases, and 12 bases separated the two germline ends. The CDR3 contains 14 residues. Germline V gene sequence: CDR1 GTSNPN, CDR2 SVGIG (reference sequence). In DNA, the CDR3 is TGTGCCTGGACCCCCAGGGTTAATAATTCACCCCTCCACTTT. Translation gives CAWTPRVNNSPLHF.

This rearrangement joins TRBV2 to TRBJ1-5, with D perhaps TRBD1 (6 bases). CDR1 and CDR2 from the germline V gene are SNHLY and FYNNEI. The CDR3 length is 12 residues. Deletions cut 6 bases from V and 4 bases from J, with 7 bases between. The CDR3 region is CASRRGNQPQHF. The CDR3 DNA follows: TGTGCCAGCAGAAGGGGGAATCAGCCCCAGCATTTT.

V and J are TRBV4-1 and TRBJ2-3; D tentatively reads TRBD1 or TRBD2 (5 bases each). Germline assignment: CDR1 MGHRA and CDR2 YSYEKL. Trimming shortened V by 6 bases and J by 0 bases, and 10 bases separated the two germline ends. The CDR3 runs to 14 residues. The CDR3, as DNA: TGCGCCAGCAGATGGGACCTAAGCACAGATACGCAGTATTTT. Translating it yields CASRWDLSTDTQYF.

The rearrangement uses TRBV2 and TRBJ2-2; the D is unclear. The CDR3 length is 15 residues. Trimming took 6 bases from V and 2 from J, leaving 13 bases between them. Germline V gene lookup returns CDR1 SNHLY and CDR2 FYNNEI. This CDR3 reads CASSPSSANTGELFF. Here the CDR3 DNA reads TGTGCCAGCAGCCCAAGTTCAGCAAACACCGGGGAGCTGTTTTTT.